This T cell receptor beta chain appears in the sequencing data of a study of blood T cell repertoires in COVID-19. CDR1 PRHDT and CDR2 FYEKMQ come from the germline V gene (reference sequence). The CDR3 sequence is 15 residues long. Trimming removed 5 bases from V and 3 bases from J, with 16 bases in between. TCRdb's copy holds only in-frame clones and misses some; the assay was immunoSEQ multiplex PCR. The top ten hold around 2% of the sample, which has 190,000 or so clones, roughly 87% seen once. Sequences were obtained from PBMCs or T cells enriched from blood (not recorded which). The receptor comes from a woman in her twenties or thirties who had recovered from COVID-19. The genes are TRBV13 and TRBJ1-1; D call uncertain. The DNA for the CDR3 is TGTGCCAGCAGCCTGGCCGGGAGAAAGGACACTGAAGCTTTCTTT. This sequence encodes CASSLAGRKDTEAFF.